This TCR beta chain originates from a study of blood T cell repertoires in COVID-19. This study enrolled people aged 18 to 89 from about two dozen US geographic areas. Categorization into cohorts depended on clinical history that participants reported. Donors in Cohort 3 who had recovered were those with two negative PCRs, healthcare professional clearance, or resolution of their symptoms. In the authors' workflow: Using reference gene primer amplification, nucleated cell counts were estimated. TCRdb keeps only in-frame clones here, not all; method: immunoSEQ multiplex PCR. V and J calls and clone size are as listed in that table; D and trimming were resolved from the DNA. The sample lists approximately 300,000 clones; about 85% were seen once. Sequences were obtained from PBMCs or T cells enriched from blood (not recorded which). The TCR sequence derives from a woman aged 25 to 45 who had recovered from COVID-19.

This chain's CDR3 is CASSLRGGGTDTQYF. Here the CDR3 DNA reads TGCGCCAGCAGCTTGAGGGGGGGCGGGACAGATACGCAGTATTTT. V and J are TRBV5-1 and TRBJ2-3; D is possibly TRBD2 (7 bases). V lost 1 base and J 3 bases, leaving 12 bases between the germline ends. The CDR3 has 15 amino acids. CDR1 is SGHRS and CDR2 is YFSETQ in the germline V gene.